What follows are 28 T cell receptor beta chains derived from one specimen sequenced in a study of shared clonotypes between healthy human individuals. Here immunoSEQ multiplex PCR was the method, and the copy in TCRdb shows in-frame clones only, minus some. In the table there are about 2.4 million clones, over 85% of which are singletons. Sequencing was done on a sample of naive CD4+ T cells from PBMCs. Stated subset: CD45RA+ positively selected. Receptors originate from a man between 18 and 29 years old in good health. Some clones in this sample may be carry-over from other donors' samples.

The chain has TRBV7-8 and TRBJ1-1; D gene uncertain. The CDR3 runs to 14 residues. Germline lookup yields CDR1 SGHVS and CDR2 FQNEAQ. V dropped 2 bases and J dropped 0 bases, with 7 bases sitting between them. CDR3 sequence reads: CASSLLEVNTEAFF. CDR3 nucleotides: TGTGCCAGCAGCTTACTGGAGGTGAACACTGAAGCTTTCTTT.

This chain links TRBV5-1 with TRBJ2-3; TRBD2 matches at 13 bases. Germline assignment: CDR1 SGHRS and CDR2 YFSETQ. Trimming cost V 2 bases and J 5 bases; bases outside gene matches: 2. There are 15 residues in the CDR3. This CDR3 reads CASSFTSGRVDTQYF. The CDR3 DNA sequence: TGCGCCAGCAGCTTTACTAGCGGGAGGGTAGATACGCAGTATTTT.

CDR3 in amino acids: CASTAGGGSYEQYF. CDR3 coding DNA: TGTGCCAGCACAGCAGGGGGCGGCTCCTACGAGCAGTACTTC. V gene TRBV28 combines with J gene TRBJ2-7; 8 positions match TRBD1. This CDR3 is 14 amino acids long. The germline gives CDR1 MDHEN, CDR2 SYDVKM. The trim removed 7 bases at V and 0 bases at J, leaving 5 bases unmatched.

About this clone itself: In the same sample, other DNA sequences code for this CDR3. The chain links TRBV2 to TRBJ2-1; D uncertain. The V gene's germline CDR1 is SNHLY and CDR2 FYNNEI. This CDR3 comprises 13 residues. V was trimmed by 4 bases and J by 0 bases, leaving 4 bases between them. The CDR3 loop is CASSVNSYNEQFF. The CDR3 DNA sequence: TGTGCCAGCAGTGTGAACTCCTACAATGAGCAGTTCTTC. Using reference TRBV2 and TRBJ2-1 for the parts outside the CDR3, the full variable domain is EPEVTQTPSHQVTQMGQEVILRCVPISNHLYFYWYRQILGQKVEFLVSFYNNEISEKSEIFDDQFSVERPDGSNFTLKIRSTKLEDSAMYFCASSVNSYNEQFFGPGTRLTVL.

The chain combines TRBV30 with TRBJ1-1; D uncertain. CDR1 and CDR2 (germline): GTSNPN, SVGIG (reference sequence). Between the trimmed V and J ends, which lost 2 bases and 0 bases, there was a span of 10 bases. The CDR3 runs 14 residues. The CDR3 protein is CAWSRTSLNTEAFF. The DNA of the CDR3 is TGTGCCTGGAGTAGAACGAGCTTGAACACTGAAGCTTTCTTT.

In this sample, this clone turned up a few times. The chain is built from TRBV30 and TRBJ1-4; no clear D. Germline loops: CDR1 GTSNPN, CDR2 SVGIG (reference sequence). Trimming cost V 7 bases and J 8 bases, with 14 bases left between them. This CDR3 has 12 amino acids. CDR3 loop: CASRVTREKLFF. CDR3 coding DNA: TGTGCCTCGAGGGTCACTCGAGAAAAACTGTTTTTT.

The chain carries TRBV28 and TRBJ2-7, with D possibly matching TRBD1 (5 bases). Deletions cut 4 bases from V and 5 bases from J, with 15 bases between. Germline V CDR1 and CDR2: MDHEN, SYDVKM. The CDR3 runs to 14 residues. The CDR3 here is CASSSSLGVDEQYF. DNA of the CDR3: TGTGCCAGCAGTTCATCGCTAGGGGTCGACGAGCAGTACTTC.

This clone appeared a single time. V gene TRBV30 combines with J gene TRBJ2-2; D may match TRBD1 or TRBD2 (5 bases each). The CDR3 extends over 11 amino acids. V lost 5 bases, J lost 4 bases, and 5 bases lay in between. Per germline, CDR1 GTSNPN and CDR2 SVGIG (reference sequence). CDR3 protein: CAWGTTGELFF. CDR3 nucleotides: TGTGCCTGGGGGACCACCGGGGAGCTGTTTTTT.

This sequence joins TRBV27 and TRBJ1-2; 11 bases are a match to TRBD1. CDR1 is MNHEY and CDR2 is SMNVEV in the germline V gene (reference sequence). The CDR3 covers 16 residues. V trimming: 5 bases; J trimming: 1 base; junction bases outside the gene matches: 6. The chain's CDR3 is CASSPGTGGYNYGYTF. CDR3 sequence (DNA): TGTGCCAGCAGTCCAGGGACAGGGGGTTATAACTATGGCTACACCTTC.

In this sample, this clone turned up once. The genes are TRBV28 and TRBJ2-2; D remains ambiguous. The CDR3 sequence is 15 residues long. Trimming took 5 bases from V and 4 from J, leaving 14 bases between them. Germline CDR1 and CDR2: MDHEN and SYDVKM. The CDR3 loop reads CASSVVGRVTGELFF. DNA for the CDR3: TGTGCCAGCAGTGTGGTTGGTCGCGTCACCGGGGAGCTGTTTTTT.

Note on this clone: Within the sample, other DNA sequences also encode this same CDR3. V gene TRBV5-1 combines with J gene TRBJ1-2; D remains unclear. The ends were cut back, 0 bases at V and 2 bases at J, with 8 bases in the middle. Germline loops: CDR1 SGHRS, CDR2 YFSETQ. CDR3 length equals 14 residues. The CDR3 reads CASSLEAANYGYTF. The CDR3 nucleotides are TGCGCCAGCAGCTTGGAAGCAGCCAACTATGGCTACACCTTC.

The chain is built from TRBV7-2 and TRBJ2-5; D call uncertain. The CDR3 runs to 14 residues. The germline V gene encodes CDR1 SGHTA and CDR2 FQGNSA. V was trimmed by 4 bases and J by 4 bases, leaving 13 bases between them. CDR3 loop: CASSSDYRGETQYF. CDR3 coding DNA: TGTGCCAGCAGCTCGGATTACCGCGGAGAGACCCAGTACTTC.

A few counts support this clone. The chain carries TRBV4-2 and TRBJ1-1, with unresolved D. Germline assignment: CDR1 LGHNA and CDR2 YNFKEQ. The CDR3 length is 14 residues. Trimming left V 4 bases short and J 1 base short, with 10 bases between. As DNA, the CDR3 is TGTGCCAGCAGCCTACAAGCCAGGAACACTGAAGCTTTCTTT. Translated: CASSLQARNTEAFF.

The chain joins TRBV27 to TRBJ2-5; possible D gene TRBD2, 6 bases. Germline assignment: CDR1 MNHEY and CDR2 SMNVEV (reference sequence). Trimming removed 1 base at V and 2 bases at J, with 11 bases between. The CDR3 covers 15 residues. The CDR3 spells CASSLWAGTQETQYF. The CDR3 DNA reads TGTGCCAGCAGTTTATGGGCAGGGACTCAAGAGACCCAGTACTTC.

The chain uses TRBV9 and TRBJ2-5; TRBD1 aligns across 8 bases. This CDR3 is built from 17 residues. The germline CDR1 and CDR2 sequences are SGDLS and YYNGEE. V lost 0 bases, J lost 0 bases, and 7 bases stayed unmatched. CDR3 bases: TGTGCCAGCAGCGTAGGGGGGACAGGTGGAGACCAAGAGACCCAGTACTTC. Translation: CASSVGGTGGDQETQYF.

The chain employs TRBV5-1 and TRBJ1-4; D is uncertain. This CDR3 has 12 amino acids. V gave up 5 bases and J gave up 8 bases, with 10 bases separating them. CDR1 is SGHRS and CDR2 is YFSETQ in the germline V gene. The CDR3 loop reads CASRLTEEKLFF. The CDR3 DNA follows: TGCGCCAGCAGACTGACCGAAGAAAAACTGTTTTTT.

This rearrangement joins TRBV30 to TRBJ1-5; D possibly corresponds to TRBD1 (5 bases). The V gene's germline CDR1 is GTSNPN and CDR2 SVGIG (reference sequence). The CDR3 is 15 residues long. V shed 3 bases and J shed 7 bases, with 19 bases lying between them. This CDR3 is CAWSAGGRGGQPQHF. For the CDR3, the DNA is TGTGCCTGGAGCGCGGGGGGGAGGGGAGGCCAGCCCCAGCATTTT. The full variable domain, its missing parts supplied by reference TRBV30 and TRBJ1-5, is SQTIHQWPATLVQPVGSPLSLECTVEGTSNPNLYWYRQAAGRGLQLLFYSVGIGQISSEVPQNLSASRPQDRQFILSSKKLLLSDSGFYLCAWSAGGRGGQPQHFGDGTRLSIL.

This rearrangement joins TRBV28 to TRBJ2-2, with D perhaps matching TRBD2 (5 bases). The CDR3 is made up of 20 amino acids. With 0 bases removed from V and 3 bases from J, the gap between germline ends came to 23 bases. Germline V gene lookup returns CDR1 MDHEN and CDR2 SYDVKM. Here the CDR3 DNA reads TGTGCCAGCAGTTTATGGCTGGGCGGAGCAACTACGCGGGACACCGGGGAGCTGTTTTTT. Its protein is CASSLWLGGATTRDTGELFF.

This clone was counted a single time. V gene TRBV27 combines with J gene TRBJ1-5; D might be TRBD1 (5 bases). CDR3 size: 16 residues. In germline, CDR1 is MNHEY, CDR2 SMNVEV (reference sequence). Trimming took off 9 bases at V and 4 bases at J, with 22 bases between the two ends. CDR3 in DNA: TGTGCCAGTCAGCCCATCGACAGAGGCCTAAATCAGCCCCAGCATTTT. As protein: CASQPIDRGLNQPQHF.

V and J are TRBV10-3 and TRBJ1-1; tentatively, D is TRBD1 (6 bases). V lost 7 bases, J lost 1 base, and 13 bases lay in between. Germline lookup yields CDR1 ENHRY and CDR2 SYGVKD. The CDR3 sequence is 14 residues long. The CDR3 DNA follows: TGTGCCATCAATGGCGGCAGGGGGAACACTGAAGCTTTCTTT. Protein product: CAINGGRGNTEAFF.

The chain couples TRBV7-9 to TRBJ1-4; no reliable D call. CDR1 is SEHNR, CDR2 FQNEAQ, per germline (reference sequence). The CDR3 runs to 15 residues. The V end was cut by 5 bases, the J end by 0 bases, with 10 bases between. CDR3 amino acids: CASSPRPTTNEKLFF. For the CDR3, the DNA is TGTGCCAGCAGCCCGCGCCCTACAACTAATGAAAAACTGTTTTTT.

This chain links TRBV9 with TRBJ2-1; D is undetermined. The V and J ends lost 1 base and 7 bases respectively, with 9 bases between them. Per the germline V gene, CDR1 is SGDLS and CDR2 is YYNGEE. This CDR3 has 13 amino acids. The CDR3: CASSVSPLNEQFF. The CDR3 DNA follows: TGTGCCAGCAGCGTATCACCCCTGAATGAGCAGTTCTTC. The whole variable domain, remainder taken from reference TRBV9 and TRBJ2-1, is DSGVTQTPKHLITATGQRVTLRCSPRSGDLSVYWYQQSLDQGLQFLIQYYNGEERAKGNILERFSAQQFPDLHSELNLSSLELGDSALYFCASSVSPLNEQFFGPGTRLTVL.

V usage is TRBV2 and J usage is TRBJ2-7, with D perhaps being TRBD1 or TRBD2 (6 bases each). This CDR3 is 15 amino acids long. The ends were cut back, 6 bases at V and 5 bases at J, with 20 bases in the middle. CDR1 is SNHLY and CDR2 is FYNNEI in the germline V gene. In DNA form, the CDR3 reads TGTGCCAGCAGCGGGGGACAAAATGAGTTGGACGAGCAGTACTTC. Protein product: CASSGGQNELDEQYF.

This sequence joins TRBV18 and TRBJ1-1; D is possibly TRBD1 (5 bases). Germline V CDR1 and CDR2: KGHSH, LQKENI. Trimming pared 5 bases from V and 0 bases from J, leaving 13 bases between. The CDR3 has 15 amino acids. The CDR3 reads CASSIQGRMNTEAFF. The CDR3 bases are TGTGCCAGCTCAATTCAGGGCAGGATGAACACTGAAGCTTTCTTT.

The V gene is TRBV5-8, the J gene TRBJ1-1; no definite D call. Germline V gives CDR1 SGHTS, CDR2 YDEGEE. Trimming pared 0 bases from V and 1 base from J, leaving 10 bases between. The CDR3 sequence is 15 residues long. Here the CDR3 reads CASSLGLTPNTEAFF. CDR3 DNA: TGTGCCAGCAGCTTGGGATTGACCCCGAACACTGAAGCTTTCTTT.

The chain employs TRBV5-1 and TRBJ2-3; possible D gene TRBD1, 6 bases. There are 14 residues in the CDR3. The V end lost 3 bases, the J end lost 3 bases, and 11 bases lay between the germline ends. Per the germline V gene, CDR1 is SGHRS and CDR2 is YFSETQ. Here the CDR3 DNA reads TGCGCCAGCAGCTCTGGGGGCCTAACAGATACGCAGTATTTT. This gives the protein CASSSGGLTDTQYF.

The rearrangement links TRBV5-6 to TRBJ1-1; the D gene is possibly TRBD1 (6 bases). The CDR3 consists of 15 residues. The V end lost 5 bases, the J end lost 0 bases, and 14 bases lay between the germline ends. CDR1 is SGHDT, CDR2 YYEEEE, per germline. DNA for the CDR3: TGTGCCAGCAGAGATACAGGGTCCCTGAACACTGAAGCTTTCTTT. The encoded protein is CASRDTGSLNTEAFF. Based on the CDR3 plus reference TRBV5-6 and TRBJ1-1, the full variable domain is DAGVTQSPTHLIKTRGQQVTLRCSPKSGHDTVSWYQQALGQGPQFIFQYYEEEERQRGNFPDRFSGHQFPNYSSELNVNALLLGDSALYLCASRDTGSLNTEAFFGQGTRLTVV.

About this clone itself: The same CDR3 also results from other DNA sequences found in this sample. V is TRBV10-3 and J is TRBJ2-5; 8 nucleotides match TRBD1. Losses at the gene ends were 6 bases for V and 1 base for J; bases not matched to a gene: 4. The CDR3 consists of 14 residues. Germline CDR1 and CDR2: ENHRY and SYGVKD. DNA of the CDR3: TGTGCCATCAGGGGGACAGGTCTCCAAGAGACCCAGTACTTC. As protein: CAIRGTGLQETQYF.